This entry lists 21 T cell receptor beta chains sequenced from one sample in a study of radiation and T cells in renal cell carcinoma. Stated time point: baseline pretreatment blood. Treatment in this sample: 15 Gy SBRT to primary tumor, nephrectomy 4 weeks later. Generated by immunoSEQ multiplex PCR, the TCRdb table keeps only in-frame clones and is missing some. Of approximately 120,000 clones detected, 82% appear once; the ten largest clones hold 3%. The input for sequencing was blood, taken from a patient whose treatment included radiotherapy and nephrectomy. The source is a woman aged 60-70 years with renal cell carcinoma.

The V and J genes are TRBV2 and TRBJ2-5; D is unresolved. This CDR3 comprises 11 residues. V was pared by 1 base and J by 3 bases, with 0 bases between. In germline, CDR1 is SNHLY, CDR2 FYNNEI. CDR3 in amino acids: CASSEEETQYF. Written as DNA, the CDR3 is TGTGCCAGCAGTGAAGAAGAGACCCAGTACTTC.

The rearrangement links TRBV5-6 to TRBJ2-3; 12 positions match TRBD2. This CDR3 is built from 14 residues. J was trimmed by 11 bases and V by 0 bases; bases with no gene match: 4. Per germline, CDR1 SGHDT and CDR2 YYEEEE. This CDR3 reads CASSLGLAGEVQYF. CDR3 nucleotide sequence: TGTGCCAGCAGCTTGGGACTAGCGGGAGAGGTGCAGTATTTT.

The rearrangement links TRBV5-1 to TRBJ2-7; 7 nucleotides align to TRBD1. J lost 4 bases, V lost 4 bases, and 5 bases had no gene match. Germline V CDR1 and CDR2: SGHRS, YFSETQ. CDR3 length: 13 residues. The CDR3 here is CASSRQGQYEQYF. CDR3 nucleotides: TGCGCCAGCAGCCGACAGGGACAGTACGAGCAGTACTTC.

V gene TRBV18 combines with J gene TRBJ2-1, with TRBD2 identical over 9 bases. Germline CDR1 and CDR2: KGHSH and LQKENI. This CDR3 contains 20 residues. V dropped 0 bases and J dropped 6; count of bases not matched to a gene: 18. The CDR3 bases are TGTGCCAGCTCACCACCTCGCGTTTTCGAGCGGGAGGAGGGTTCCAATGAGCAGTTCTTC. Translation gives CASSPPRVFEREEGSNEQFF.

The sample holds many counts of this clone. This chain uses TRBV28 with TRBJ1-5; D perhaps matches TRBD1 (6 bases). In germline, CDR1 is MDHEN, CDR2 SYDVKM. Deletions cut 8 bases from V and 0 bases from J, with 14 bases between. This CDR3 comprises 15 residues. CDR3 DNA: TGTGCCAGCCGCTTACAGGGATATAGCAATCAGCCCCAGCATTTT. It translates to CASRLQGYSNQPQHF.

The chain joins TRBV28 to TRBJ1-1; tentative D call: TRBD1 (6 bases). Trimming left V 6 bases short and J 5 bases short, with 13 bases between. CDR1 and CDR2 from the germline V gene are MDHEN and SYDVKM. CDR3 size: 13 residues. CDR3 residues: CASRYLGGTEAFF. CDR3 nucleotides: TGTGCCAGCAGGTACCTAGGGGGAACTGAAGCTTTCTTT. Full variable domain (outside the CDR3, taken from reference TRBV28 and TRBJ1-1): DVKVTQSSRYLVKRTGEKVFLECVQDMDHENMFWYRQDPGLGLRLIYFSYDVKMKEKGDIPEGYSVSREKKERFSLILESASTNQTSMYLCASRYLGGTEAFFGQGTRLTVV.

The chain links TRBV19 to TRBJ1-1; D call uncertain. CDR1 LNHDA and CDR2 SQIVND come from the germline V gene (reference sequence). Deletions cut 4 bases from V and 0 bases from J, with 15 bases between. The CDR3 loop spans 16 amino acids. DNA of the CDR3: TGTGCCAGTAGTAACCGGGGTTGGGTGATGAACACTGAAGCTTTCTTT. Translating gives CASSNRGWVMNTEAFF.

The V gene is TRBV4-3, the J gene TRBJ1-3; D may be TRBD1 (5 bases). The CDR3 contains 16 residues. The V end was cut by 0 bases, the J end by 0 bases, with 9 bases between. The germline V gene encodes CDR1 LGHNA and CDR2 YSLEER. CDR3 region: CASSQDPGGSGNTIYF. The CDR3, as DNA: TGCGCCAGCAGCCAAGATCCTGGGGGCTCTGGAAACACCATATATTTT.

V is TRBV19 and J is TRBJ2-7; 7 nucleotides line up with TRBD2. Germline V gives CDR1 LNHDA, CDR2 SQIVND (reference sequence). The CDR3 is 17 amino acids. Trimming took 6 bases from V and 2 from J; bases not matched to a gene: 16. This chain's CDR3 is CASSLGRTSGVTYEQYF. The CDR3, as DNA: TGTGCCAGTAGCCTGGGTCGAACGAGCGGGGTTACCTACGAGCAGTACTTC. Filled out from reference TRBV19 and TRBJ2-7, the complete variable domain reads DGGITQSPKYLFRKEGQNVTLSCEQNLNHDAMYWYRQDPGQGLRLIYYSQIVNDFQKGDIAEGYSVSREKKESFPLTVTSAQKNPTAFYLCASSLGRTSGVTYEQYFGPGTRLTVT.

The sample holds a few counts of this clone. V usage is TRBV4-1 and J usage is TRBJ1-5; D possibly corresponds to TRBD1 (5 bases). The V and J ends lost 4 bases and 7 bases respectively, with 11 bases between them. Germline values: CDR1 MGHRA, CDR2 YSYEKL. CDR3 size: 13 residues. The CDR3 DNA reads TGCGCCAGCAGCCTCGGCAGGGAACAGCCCCAGCATTTT. Translating gives CASSLGREQPQHF.

This clone has a single count. V usage is TRBV15 and J usage is TRBJ2-1; D gene uncertain. The CDR3 runs 13 residues. Per the germline V gene, CDR1 is LNHNV and CDR2 is YYDKDF (reference sequence). V shed 0 bases and J shed 5 bases, with 5 bases lying between them. The CDR3 region is CATSRDLNNEQFF. CDR3 bases: TGTGCCACCAGCAGAGACCTAAACAATGAGCAGTTCTTC.

The chain employs TRBV7-8 and TRBJ1-4; perhaps TRBD1 as D (6 bases). The CDR3 length is 16 residues. V was pared by 1 base and J by 4 bases, with 13 bases between. Per the germline V gene, CDR1 is SGHVS and CDR2 is FQNEAQ. The CDR3 DNA reads TGTGCCAGCAGCTTAGGCGGACAGATTTATAATGAAAAACTGTTTTTT. This encodes CASSLGGQIYNEKLFF.

This clone has only one observation. The gene calls are TRBV5-1 and TRBJ1-2; D gene ambiguous. The CDR3 totals 13 residues. Germline assignment: CDR1 SGHRS and CDR2 YFSETQ. Between the trimmed V and J ends, which lost 3 bases and 4 bases, there was a span of 10 bases. Here the CDR3 reads CASSSDIRYGYTF. DNA of the CDR3: TGCGCCAGCAGCTCCGACATCCGCTATGGCTACACCTTC.

This chain uses TRBV7-9 with TRBJ1-1, with D possibly being TRBD1 (6 bases). V lost 5 bases to trimming and J lost 0 bases, with 13 bases between them. Germline V CDR1 and CDR2: SEHNR, FQNEAQ (reference sequence). This CDR3 contains 15 residues. CDR3 residues: CASSRGGGLNTEAFF. Written as DNA, the CDR3 is TGTGCCAGCAGCCGAGGTGGGGGCCTGAACACTGAAGCTTTCTTT.

This clone was seen only a few times. V is TRBV6-6 and J is TRBJ2-3; TRBD1 agrees at 11 bases. V was clipped by 8 bases and J by 5 bases; unmatched bases: 9. The germline V gene has CDR1 MNHNY and CDR2 SVGAGI (reference sequence). There are 15 residues in the CDR3. The CDR3 loop reads CASRRTGGGEDTQYF. CDR3 coding DNA: TGTGCCAGCCGAAGGACAGGGGGCGGGGAAGATACGCAGTATTTT.

Only one count was recorded for this clone. The chain is built from TRBV29-1 and TRBJ2-7; D is perhaps TRBD1 (6 bases). Trimming removed 0 bases at V and 0 bases at J, with 12 bases between. Germline CDR1 is SQVTM and CDR2 is ANQGSEA. The CDR3 loop spans 15 amino acids. CDR3 coding DNA: TGCAGCGTTGAAGATCCAGGGGCCAGCTCCTACGAGCAGTACTTC. This gives the protein CSVEDPGASSYEQYF.

The chain joins TRBV7-3 to TRBJ1-1, with 7 bases fitting TRBD1. Germline assignment: CDR1 SGHTA and CDR2 FQGTGA. Germline trimming cut 1 base from V and 3 bases from J; bases unmatched to any gene: 2. The CDR3 consists of 14 residues. CDR3 bases: TGTGCCAGCAGCTTAAGGGGACAGTACACTGAAGCTTTCTTT. Its translation is CASSLRGQYTEAFF. The complete variable domain, with remaining parts taken from reference TRBV7-3 and TRBJ1-1, reads GAGVSQTPSNKVTEKGKYVELRCDPISGHTALYWYRQSLGQGPEFLIYFQGTGAADDSGLPNDRFFAVRPEGSVSTLKIQRTERGDSAVYLCASSLRGQYTEAFFGQGTRLTVV.

This chain connects TRBV28 to TRBJ2-3; 8 bases fit TRBD2. Germline loops: CDR1 MDHEN, CDR2 SYDVKM. With 3 bases clipped from V and 12 bases from J, the junction kept 8 bases outside the gene matches. The CDR3 runs 13 residues. DNA for the CDR3: TGTGCCAGCAGTTTGCCTAGCGGGTCTTTTCAGTATTTT. Translation gives CASSLPSGSFQYF.

The chain combines TRBV5-1 with TRBJ1-2; the D is unclear. This CDR3 has 14 amino acids. Trimming removed 0 bases at V and 2 bases at J, with 8 bases between. Germline CDR1 and CDR2: SGHRS and YFSETQ. The CDR3 nucleotides are TGCGCCAGCAGCTTGGAGGGCAGGAACTATGGCTACACCTTC. Translation gives CASSLEGRNYGYTF.

J is TRBJ1-2 and V is TRBV4-1; 7 bases are shared with TRBD1. The CDR3 runs to 16 residues. The ends lost 4 bases at V and 6 bases at J; junction bases unmatched: 14. Germline V gene data show CDR1 as MGHRA and CDR2 as YSYEKL. The DNA of the CDR3 is TGCGCCAGCAGCCCCGGGACAGCGGGGTCGGGGGATGGCTACACCTTC. Translating gives CASSPGTAGSGDGYTF.

This clone was seen at least ten times. The chain joins TRBV2 to TRBJ2-2; 8 nucleotides line up with TRBD2. V lost 5 bases and J lost 5; bases outside the gene matches: 10. The germline V gene has CDR1 SNHLY and CDR2 FYNNEI. This CDR3 spans 16 amino acids. CDR3 nucleotides: TGTGCCAGCAGTTCCCCCCGGGAGGGTGTGACCGGGGAGCTGTTTTTT. Protein: CASSSPREGVTGELFF.